The clone carrying this TCR beta chain occurred a few times. The CDR3 consists of 15 residues. CDR1 is MNHEY, CDR2 SVGEGT, per germline. V was pared by 5 bases and J by 5 bases, with 11 bases of the junction left unmatched. As to time point: blood at routine non-recurrence follow-up after resection. Unsorted whole RNA from tumor, nontumor lung or frozen PBMC underwent sequencing. This entry is derived from a study of spatial heterogeneity in lung cancer. TCRdb independently ran MiXCR on the 5' RACE reads; one entry per CDR3 protein. The data contain roughly 99,000 distinct CDR3 sequences, 19% of them singletons.

Sequenced here: PBMCs, sampled at follow-up. V usage is TRBV6-2 or TRBV6-3 and J usage is TRBJ1-1, with 7 nucleotides matching TRBD1. The origin of this receptor is a male donor with early-stage non-small cell lung cancer. The DNA for the CDR3 is TGTGCCAGCAGTGCCGCAGGGGGGATAGGTACTGAAGCTTTCTTT. As protein: CASSAAGGIGTEAFF.